Listed here are 9 T cell receptor beta chains from one sample, sequenced in a study of T cell clonality in common variable immunodeficiency. Method: immunoSEQ multiplex PCR; TCRdb's copy keeps in-frame clones and lacks some. The sample has tens of thousands of clones, none seen only once. Sequencing was carried out using peripheral blood mononuclear cells. The receptors shown here come from a person aged 18-70 years in good health.

Many counts were recorded for this clone. Read sequence stops 3 residues before the CDR3 end, and the germline J gene provides the missing end. The chain is built from TRBV6-2 or TRBV6-3 and TRBJ2-7, with D possibly matching TRBD1 (6 bases). CDR3 length: 14 residues. CDR1 is MNHEY and CDR2 is SVGEGT in the germline V gene. The V gene lost 6 bases and the J gene lost 2 bases, with 14 bases spanning the gap. This chain's CDR3 is CASRQQGGAYEQYF. The part of the CDR3 DNA that was read is TGTGCCAGCAGGCAACAGGGCGGAGCCTACGAG.

This clone appeared many times. The read comes to an end 3 residues before the CDR3 does, leaving the germline J gene to fill in the end. This rearrangement joins TRBV2 to TRBJ1-2; 8 positions match TRBD1. V lost 3 bases to trimming and J lost 5 bases; unmatched junction nucleotides: 8. The germline V gene encodes CDR1 SNHLY and CDR2 FYNNEI. The CDR3 sequence is 15 residues long. The CDR3: CASSDTQGAAYGYTF. Partial CDR3 DNA: TGTGCCAGCAGTGACACTCAGGGGGCGGCTTATGGC.

At least ten counts were recorded for this clone. Sequencing ends 3 residues short of the CDR3 end; the germline J gene provides the rest. The chain joins TRBV2 to TRBJ2-7, with D possibly being TRBD1 (5 bases). V dropped 2 bases and J dropped 3 bases, with 14 bases sitting between them. Germline V CDR1 and CDR2: SNHLY, FYNNEI. The CDR3 contains 15 residues. The sequenced part of the CDR3 DNA is TGTGCCAGCAGTGAATCTGTGACAGAGTTCTACGAG. Translating gives CASSESVTEFYE. From start to end, the CDR3 is CASSESVTEFYEQYF.

This clone was recorded at least ten times. The read ends 3 residues before the CDR3 terminus; that terminus is restored from the germline J gene. V usage is TRBV27 and J usage is TRBJ2-3, with a tentative D call TRBD1 (6 bases). CDR1 and CDR2 (germline): MNHEY, SMNVEV (reference sequence). The V end was cut by 5 bases, the J end by 3 bases, with 15 bases between. There are 15 residues in the CDR3. This chain's CDR3 is CASSTPGQPTDTQYF. CDR3 DNA, as far as it was read: TGTGCCAGCAGTACGCCCGGACAGCCAACAGATACG.

To note about this clone: Read coverage stops 3 residues before the CDR3 terminus; the germline J gene supplies the remainder. V gene TRBV7-8 combines with J gene TRBJ1-1; 9 bases line up with TRBD1. CDR1 SGHVS and CDR2 FQNEAQ come from the germline V gene. This CDR3 spans 18 amino acids. The CDR3 DNA, read in part, is TGTGCCAGCAGCCCTAGGGGAACCGGGACAGGGTTCGGAGAGACC. It translates to CASSPRGTGTGFGET. The full CDR3 protein is CASSPRGTGTGFGETAFF.

This clone came up many times. The sequenced fragment ends 3 residues before the CDR3 boundary, so the rest is inferred from the germline J gene. The chain uses TRBV19 and TRBJ2-1, with TRBD1 identical over 10 bases. Per the germline V gene, CDR1 is LNHDA and CDR2 is SQIVND (reference sequence). V lost 1 base to trimming and J lost 8 bases; unmatched junction nucleotides: 14. The CDR3 runs to 18 residues. Incomplete CDR3 DNA: TGTGCCAGTAGTATAGGAGTGCCCGGGACAGGGGCTCCCCATGAG. This gives the protein CASSIGVPGTGAPHE. The full CDR3 protein is CASSIGVPGTGAPHEQFF.

Regarding this clone: The CDR3 is cut off 3 residues early in the read; its end comes from the germline J gene. The V call is TRBV7-9, the J call TRBJ2-7, with a weak D call TRBD1 (5 bases). The V end was cut by 7 bases, the J end by 3 bases, with 16 bases between. From germline, CDR1 is SEHNR and CDR2 FQNEAQ (reference sequence). There are 14 residues in the CDR3. CDR3 residues: CASTWGVGDYEQYF. CDR3 DNA, as far as it was read: TGTGCCAGCACCTGGGGCGTTGGGGACTACGAG.

There are many counts of this clone. The read is 3 residues too short to cover the CDR3 end, so that end is filled in from the germline J gene. The chain couples TRBV2 to TRBJ1-5; 7 nucleotides match TRBD1. The trim removed 6 bases at V and 7 bases at J, leaving 9 bases unmatched. This CDR3 spans 14 amino acids. Germline CDR1 and CDR2: SNHLY and FYNNEI. The CDR3 loop is CASSETGSGQPQHF. Partial CDR3 DNA: TGTGCCAGCAGCGAGACAGGGTCTGGGCAGCCC. The whole variable domain, filled in from reference TRBV2 and TRBJ1-5, reads EPEVTQTPSHQVTQMGQEVILRCVPISNHLYFYWYRQILGQKVEFLVSFYNNEISEKSEIFDDQFSVERPDGSNFTLKIRSTKLEDSAMYFCASSETGSGQPQHFGDGTRLSIL.

This clone has more than one count but fewer than ten. The read ends 3 residues early relative to the CDR3; the germline J gene fills the gap. The chain uses TRBV7-9 and TRBJ1-2, with a tentative D call TRBD1 (5 bases). The CDR3 covers 13 residues. The germline V gene has CDR1 SEHNR and CDR2 FQNEAQ (reference sequence). Incomplete CDR3 DNA: TGTGCCAGCAGCTTAGGGGGGGTGAGTGAC. Amino acid sequence: CASSLGGVSD. The full CDR3 protein is CASSLGGVSDYTF.